A single sample gave rise to the 5 T cell receptor beta chains below, sequenced in a study of CD8+ T cells in alopecia areata. As the sequencing template, cDNA was produced by extracting RNA and reverse transcribing it. The protocol was immunoSEQ multiplex PCR, while the TCRdb copy is restricted to in-frame clones and leaves out a portion. The table includes about 250,000 clones, 60% detected once. As to treatment: oral pan-JAK inhibitor, 5-10 mg twice daily. Material: CD4+ T cells sorted from blood, obtained around week 53, from a patient treated with tofacitinib. These TCRs come from a human donor with alopecia areata.

The DNA of the CDR3 is TGTGCCAGCAGCCTCGTTCGGGGGGTCTTGAGCAATCAGCCCCAGCATTTT. Amino acid sequence: CASSLVRGVLSNQPQHF. This sequence joins TRBV7-8 and TRBJ1-5, with D perhaps matching TRBD1 (5 bases). The CDR3 extends over 17 amino acids. The germline V gene has CDR1 SGHVS and CDR2 FQNEAQ. Deletions cut 5 bases from V and 1 base from J, with 18 bases between.

The V and J genes are TRBV7-6 and TRBJ1-2, with unresolved D. The CDR3 runs 12 residues. Trimming shortened V by 2 bases and J by 10 bases, and 11 bases separated the two germline ends. Germline CDR1 is SGHVS and CDR2 is FNYEAQ. This chain's CDR3 is CASSLRRDDYTF. The CDR3 DNA is TGTGCCAGCAGCTTACGACGGGATGACTACACCTTC.

V usage is TRBV2 and J usage is TRBJ1-1; D not certain. The length of the CDR3 is 18 residues. Deletions cut 5 bases from V and 0 bases from J, with 22 bases between. Germline CDR1 and CDR2: SNHLY and FYNNEI. The CDR3 loop reads CASSRQLVTISMNTEAFF. In DNA form, the CDR3 reads TGTGCCAGCAGTCGTCAACTGGTGACAATCTCAATGAACACTGAAGCTTTCTTT.

This chain joins TRBV30 and TRBJ1-4; unclear D gene. The CDR3 totals 16 residues. The ends were cut back, 6 bases at V and 5 bases at J, with 22 bases in the middle. Germline lookup yields CDR1 GTSNPN and CDR2 SVGIG (reference sequence). The CDR3 nucleotides are TGTGCCTGCTTTAGTAGGGTCGGAGGAGAGAATGAAAAACTGTTTTTT. This encodes CACFSRVGGENEKLFF.

The chain employs TRBV9 and TRBJ2-1; D is unresolved. Germline-derived CDR1 and CDR2 are SGDLS and YYNGEE. V was pared by 3 bases and J by 10 bases, with 8 bases between. The CDR3 consists of 11 residues. The CDR3 region is CASSALREQFF. The CDR3 DNA reads as TGTGCCAGCAGCGCCCTGAGGGAGCAGTTCTTC.